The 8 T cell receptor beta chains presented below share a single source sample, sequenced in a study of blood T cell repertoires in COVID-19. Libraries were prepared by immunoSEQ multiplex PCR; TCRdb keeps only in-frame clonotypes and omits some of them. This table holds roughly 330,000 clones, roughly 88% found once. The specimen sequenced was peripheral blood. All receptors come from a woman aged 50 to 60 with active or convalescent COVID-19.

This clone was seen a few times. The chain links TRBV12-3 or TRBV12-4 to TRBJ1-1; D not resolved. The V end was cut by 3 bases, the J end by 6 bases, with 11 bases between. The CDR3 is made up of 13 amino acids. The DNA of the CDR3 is TGTGCCAGCAGTTTTGCGACGAGGTCTGAAGCTTTCTTT. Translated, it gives CASSFATRSEAFF.

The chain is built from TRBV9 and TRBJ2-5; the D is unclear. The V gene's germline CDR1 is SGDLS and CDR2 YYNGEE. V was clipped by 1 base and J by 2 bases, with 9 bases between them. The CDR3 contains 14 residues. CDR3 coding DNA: TGTGCCAGCAGCGTATCGCAGGCACAAGAGACCCAGTACTTC. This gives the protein CASSVSQAQETQYF.

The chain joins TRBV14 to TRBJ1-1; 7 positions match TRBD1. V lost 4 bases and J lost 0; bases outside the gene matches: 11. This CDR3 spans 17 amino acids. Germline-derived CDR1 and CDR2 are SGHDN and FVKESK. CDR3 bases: TGTGCCAGCAGCCGGGGACAGCTAAGATCTGTGAACACTGAAGCTTTCTTT. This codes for CASSRGQLRSVNTEAFF.

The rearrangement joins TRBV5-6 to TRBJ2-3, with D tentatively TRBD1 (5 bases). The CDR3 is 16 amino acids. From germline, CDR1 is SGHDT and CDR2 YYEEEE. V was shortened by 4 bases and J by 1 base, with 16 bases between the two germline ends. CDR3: CASSPAGLSGTDTQYF. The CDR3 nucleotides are TGTGCCAGCAGCCCGGCAGGGCTCTCGGGCACAGATACGCAGTATTTT.

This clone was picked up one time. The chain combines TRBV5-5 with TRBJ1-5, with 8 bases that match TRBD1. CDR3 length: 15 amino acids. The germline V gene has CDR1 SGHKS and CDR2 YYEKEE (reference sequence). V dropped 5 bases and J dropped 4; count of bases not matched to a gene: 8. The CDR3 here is CASSPDRGRNQPQHF. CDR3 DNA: TGTGCCAGCAGTCCCGACAGGGGTCGTAATCAGCCCCAGCATTTT.

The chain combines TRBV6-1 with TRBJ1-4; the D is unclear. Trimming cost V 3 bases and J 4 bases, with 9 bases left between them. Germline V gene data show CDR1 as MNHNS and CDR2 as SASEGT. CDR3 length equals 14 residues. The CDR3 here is CASSDSVINEKLFF. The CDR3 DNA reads TGTGCCAGCAGTGATTCGGTCATTAATGAAAAACTGTTTTTT.

The CDR3: CASSLALAVSSYEQYF. In DNA form, the CDR3 reads TGTGCCAGCAGCTTGGCACTAGCGGTAAGCTCCTACGAGCAGTACTTC. The chain employs TRBV5-5 and TRBJ2-7; 8 bases line up with TRBD2. CDR1 is SGHKS and CDR2 is YYEKEE in the germline V gene (reference sequence). J was trimmed by 0 bases and V by 0 bases; bases with no gene match: 5. The CDR3 runs 16 residues.

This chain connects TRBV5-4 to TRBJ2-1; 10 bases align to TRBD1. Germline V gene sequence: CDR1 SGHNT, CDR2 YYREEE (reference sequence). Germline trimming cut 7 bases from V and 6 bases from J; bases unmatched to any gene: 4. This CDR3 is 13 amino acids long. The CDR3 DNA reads TGTGCCAGCGAGGGACAGGGGACCAATGAGCAGTTCTTC. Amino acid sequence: CASEGQGTNEQFF.